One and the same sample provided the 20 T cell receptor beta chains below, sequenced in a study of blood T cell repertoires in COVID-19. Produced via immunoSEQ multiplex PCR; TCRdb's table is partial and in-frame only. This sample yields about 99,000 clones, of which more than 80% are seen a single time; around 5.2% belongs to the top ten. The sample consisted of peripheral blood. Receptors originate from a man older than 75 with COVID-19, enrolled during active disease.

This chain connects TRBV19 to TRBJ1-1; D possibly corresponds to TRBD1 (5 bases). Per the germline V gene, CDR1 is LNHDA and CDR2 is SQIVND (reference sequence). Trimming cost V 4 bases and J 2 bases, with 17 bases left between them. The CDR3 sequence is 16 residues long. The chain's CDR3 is CASSTLGQGRNTEAFF. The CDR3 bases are TGTGCCAGTAGTACCTTGGGGCAGGGCCGTAACACTGAAGCTTTCTTT.

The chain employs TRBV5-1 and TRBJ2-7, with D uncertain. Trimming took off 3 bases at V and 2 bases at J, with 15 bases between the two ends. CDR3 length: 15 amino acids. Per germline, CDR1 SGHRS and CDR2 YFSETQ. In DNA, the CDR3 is TGCGCCAGCAGCTCCGGAGTGAGACCTCCCTACGAGCAGTACTTC. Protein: CASSSGVRPPYEQYF.

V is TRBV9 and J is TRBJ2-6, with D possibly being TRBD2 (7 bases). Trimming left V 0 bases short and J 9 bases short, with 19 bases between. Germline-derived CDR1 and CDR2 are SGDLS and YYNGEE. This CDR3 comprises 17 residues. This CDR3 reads CASSVGGGVGGDNVLTF. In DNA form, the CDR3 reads TGTGCCAGCAGCGTAGGAGGGGGGGTAGGTGGAGACAACGTCCTGACTTTC.

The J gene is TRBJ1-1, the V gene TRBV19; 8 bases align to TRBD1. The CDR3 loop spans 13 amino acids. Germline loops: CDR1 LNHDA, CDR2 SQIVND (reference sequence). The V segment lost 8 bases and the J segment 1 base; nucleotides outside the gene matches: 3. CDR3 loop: CASRTGGNTEAFF. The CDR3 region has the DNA TGTGCCAGTCGAACAGGGGGGAACACTGAAGCTTTCTTT.

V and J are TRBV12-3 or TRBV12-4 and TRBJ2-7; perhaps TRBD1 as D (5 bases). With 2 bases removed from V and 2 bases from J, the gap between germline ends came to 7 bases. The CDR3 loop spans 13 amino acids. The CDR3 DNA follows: TGTGCCAGCAGTTTATCAGGGCCCTACGAGCAGTACTTC. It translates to CASSLSGPYEQYF.

CDR3 coding DNA: TGTGCCAGCAGCCAAGATATAGTAAGCTCCTACAATGAGCAGTTCTTC. Its protein product is CASSQDIVSSYNEQFF. The genes are TRBV3-1 (or the pseudogene TRBV3-2) and TRBJ2-1, with unresolved D. V lost 0 bases and J lost 0, with 9 bases in between. Germline lookup yields CDR1 LGHDT and CDR2 YNNKEL (reference sequence). CDR3 length: 16 residues.

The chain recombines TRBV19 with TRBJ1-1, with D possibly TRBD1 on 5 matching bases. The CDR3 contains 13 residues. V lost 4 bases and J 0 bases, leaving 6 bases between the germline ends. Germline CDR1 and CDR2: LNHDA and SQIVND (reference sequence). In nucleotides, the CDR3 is TGTGCCAGTAGTACGACAGTGAACACTGAAGCTTTCTTT. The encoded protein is CASSTTVNTEAFF.

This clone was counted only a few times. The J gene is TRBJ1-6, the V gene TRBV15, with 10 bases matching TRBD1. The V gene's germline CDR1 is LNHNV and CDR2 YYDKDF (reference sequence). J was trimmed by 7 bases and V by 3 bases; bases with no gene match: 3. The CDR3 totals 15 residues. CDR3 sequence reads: CATSSVDRGNSPLHF. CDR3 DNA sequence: TGTGCCACCAGCAGCGTGGACAGGGGGAATTCACCCCTCCACTTT.

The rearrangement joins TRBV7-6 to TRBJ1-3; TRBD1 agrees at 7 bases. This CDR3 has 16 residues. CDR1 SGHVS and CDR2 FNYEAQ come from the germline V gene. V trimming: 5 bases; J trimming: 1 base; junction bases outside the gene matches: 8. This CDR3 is CASSQNRGQSGNTIYF. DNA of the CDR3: TGTGCCAGCAGCCAGAACCGGGGACAGTCTGGAAACACCATATATTTT.

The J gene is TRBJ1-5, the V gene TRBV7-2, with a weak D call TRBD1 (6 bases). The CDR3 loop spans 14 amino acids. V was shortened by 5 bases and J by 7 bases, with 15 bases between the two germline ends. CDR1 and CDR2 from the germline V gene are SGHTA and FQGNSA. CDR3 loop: CASSTRQGTQPQHF. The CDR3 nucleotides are TGTGCCAGCAGCACTCGCCAAGGGACACAGCCCCAGCATTTT.

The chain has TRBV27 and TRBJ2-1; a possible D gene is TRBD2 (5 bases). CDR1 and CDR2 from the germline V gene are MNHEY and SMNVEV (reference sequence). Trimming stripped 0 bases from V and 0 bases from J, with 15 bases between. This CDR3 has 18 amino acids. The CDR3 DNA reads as TGTGCCAGCAGTTTATCGTTCCTAGCAGGACCCTCCTACAATGAGCAGTTCTTC. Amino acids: CASSLSFLAGPSYNEQFF.

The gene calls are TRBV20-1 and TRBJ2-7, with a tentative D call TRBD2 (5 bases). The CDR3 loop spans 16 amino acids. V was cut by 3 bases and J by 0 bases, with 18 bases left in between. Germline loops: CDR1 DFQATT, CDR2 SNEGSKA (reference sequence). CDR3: CSASRPLDWISYEQYF. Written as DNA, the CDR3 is TGCAGTGCTAGTAGGCCCTTGGACTGGATCTCCTACGAGCAGTACTTC.

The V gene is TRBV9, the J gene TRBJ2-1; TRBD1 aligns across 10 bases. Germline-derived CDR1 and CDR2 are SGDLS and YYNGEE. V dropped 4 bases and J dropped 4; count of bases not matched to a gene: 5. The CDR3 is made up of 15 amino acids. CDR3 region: CASSLDRGSYNEQFF. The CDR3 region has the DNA TGTGCCAGCAGCCTGGACAGGGGGTCGTACAATGAGCAGTTCTTC. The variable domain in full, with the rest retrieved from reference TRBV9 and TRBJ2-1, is DSGVTQTPKHLITATGQRVTLRCSPRSGDLSVYWYQQSLDQGLQFLIQYYNGEERAKGNILERFSAQQFPDLHSELNLSSLELGDSALYFCASSLDRGSYNEQFFGPGTRLTVL.

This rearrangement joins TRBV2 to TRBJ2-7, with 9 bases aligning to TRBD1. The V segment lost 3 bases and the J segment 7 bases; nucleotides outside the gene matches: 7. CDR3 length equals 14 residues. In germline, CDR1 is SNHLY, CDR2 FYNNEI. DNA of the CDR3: TGTGCCAGCAGTGATCACAGGGGGCGGTTAGAGCAGTACTTC. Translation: CASSDHRGRLEQYF. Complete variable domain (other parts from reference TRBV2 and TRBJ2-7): EPEVTQTPSHQVTQMGQEVILRCVPISNHLYFYWYRQILGQKVEFLVSFYNNEISEKSEIFDDQFSVERPDGSNFTLKIRSTKLEDSAMYFCASSDHRGRLEQYFGPGTRLTVT.

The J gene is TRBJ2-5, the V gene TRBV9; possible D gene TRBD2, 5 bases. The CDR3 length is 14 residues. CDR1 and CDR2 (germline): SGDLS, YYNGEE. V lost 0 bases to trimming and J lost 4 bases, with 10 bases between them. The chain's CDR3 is CASSVVSSGETQYF. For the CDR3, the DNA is TGTGCCAGCAGCGTAGTCTCCAGCGGAGAGACCCAGTACTTC.

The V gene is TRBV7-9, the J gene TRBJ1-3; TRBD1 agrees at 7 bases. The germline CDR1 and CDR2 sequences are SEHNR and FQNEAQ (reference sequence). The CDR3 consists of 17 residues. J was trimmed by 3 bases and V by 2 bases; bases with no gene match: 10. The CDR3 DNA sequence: TGTGCCAGCAGCTTATTCGGGGGACAGATTCTTGGAAACACCATATATTTT. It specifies CASSLFGGQILGNTIYF.

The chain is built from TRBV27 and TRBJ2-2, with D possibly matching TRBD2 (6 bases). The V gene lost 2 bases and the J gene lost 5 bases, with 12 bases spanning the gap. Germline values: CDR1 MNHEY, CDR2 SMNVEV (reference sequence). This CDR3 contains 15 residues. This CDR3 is CASSLRAGLTGELFF. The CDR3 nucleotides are TGTGCCAGCAGTTTACGAGCGGGCCTGACCGGGGAGCTGTTTTTT.

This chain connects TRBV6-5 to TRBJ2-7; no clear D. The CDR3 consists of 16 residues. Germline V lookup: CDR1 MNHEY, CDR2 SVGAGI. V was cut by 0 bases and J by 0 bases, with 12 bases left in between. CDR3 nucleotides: TGTGCCAGCAGTTACTCGGAAGCGAGGAGCTCCTACGAGCAGTACTTC. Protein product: CASSYSEARSSYEQYF.

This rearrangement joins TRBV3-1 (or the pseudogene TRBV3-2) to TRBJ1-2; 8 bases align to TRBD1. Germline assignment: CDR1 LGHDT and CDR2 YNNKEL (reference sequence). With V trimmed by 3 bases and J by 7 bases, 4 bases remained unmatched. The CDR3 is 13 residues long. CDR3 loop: CASSQTGAGGYTF. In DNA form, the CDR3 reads TGTGCCAGCAGCCAGACAGGGGCTGGTGGCTACACCTTC.

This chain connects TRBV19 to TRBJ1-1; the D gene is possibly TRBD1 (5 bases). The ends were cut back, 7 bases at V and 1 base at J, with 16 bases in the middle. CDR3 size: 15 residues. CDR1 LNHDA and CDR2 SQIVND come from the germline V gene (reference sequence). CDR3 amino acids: CASTHLGHENTEAFF. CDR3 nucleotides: TGTGCCAGTACCCACCTGGGGCATGAGAACACTGAAGCTTTCTTT.